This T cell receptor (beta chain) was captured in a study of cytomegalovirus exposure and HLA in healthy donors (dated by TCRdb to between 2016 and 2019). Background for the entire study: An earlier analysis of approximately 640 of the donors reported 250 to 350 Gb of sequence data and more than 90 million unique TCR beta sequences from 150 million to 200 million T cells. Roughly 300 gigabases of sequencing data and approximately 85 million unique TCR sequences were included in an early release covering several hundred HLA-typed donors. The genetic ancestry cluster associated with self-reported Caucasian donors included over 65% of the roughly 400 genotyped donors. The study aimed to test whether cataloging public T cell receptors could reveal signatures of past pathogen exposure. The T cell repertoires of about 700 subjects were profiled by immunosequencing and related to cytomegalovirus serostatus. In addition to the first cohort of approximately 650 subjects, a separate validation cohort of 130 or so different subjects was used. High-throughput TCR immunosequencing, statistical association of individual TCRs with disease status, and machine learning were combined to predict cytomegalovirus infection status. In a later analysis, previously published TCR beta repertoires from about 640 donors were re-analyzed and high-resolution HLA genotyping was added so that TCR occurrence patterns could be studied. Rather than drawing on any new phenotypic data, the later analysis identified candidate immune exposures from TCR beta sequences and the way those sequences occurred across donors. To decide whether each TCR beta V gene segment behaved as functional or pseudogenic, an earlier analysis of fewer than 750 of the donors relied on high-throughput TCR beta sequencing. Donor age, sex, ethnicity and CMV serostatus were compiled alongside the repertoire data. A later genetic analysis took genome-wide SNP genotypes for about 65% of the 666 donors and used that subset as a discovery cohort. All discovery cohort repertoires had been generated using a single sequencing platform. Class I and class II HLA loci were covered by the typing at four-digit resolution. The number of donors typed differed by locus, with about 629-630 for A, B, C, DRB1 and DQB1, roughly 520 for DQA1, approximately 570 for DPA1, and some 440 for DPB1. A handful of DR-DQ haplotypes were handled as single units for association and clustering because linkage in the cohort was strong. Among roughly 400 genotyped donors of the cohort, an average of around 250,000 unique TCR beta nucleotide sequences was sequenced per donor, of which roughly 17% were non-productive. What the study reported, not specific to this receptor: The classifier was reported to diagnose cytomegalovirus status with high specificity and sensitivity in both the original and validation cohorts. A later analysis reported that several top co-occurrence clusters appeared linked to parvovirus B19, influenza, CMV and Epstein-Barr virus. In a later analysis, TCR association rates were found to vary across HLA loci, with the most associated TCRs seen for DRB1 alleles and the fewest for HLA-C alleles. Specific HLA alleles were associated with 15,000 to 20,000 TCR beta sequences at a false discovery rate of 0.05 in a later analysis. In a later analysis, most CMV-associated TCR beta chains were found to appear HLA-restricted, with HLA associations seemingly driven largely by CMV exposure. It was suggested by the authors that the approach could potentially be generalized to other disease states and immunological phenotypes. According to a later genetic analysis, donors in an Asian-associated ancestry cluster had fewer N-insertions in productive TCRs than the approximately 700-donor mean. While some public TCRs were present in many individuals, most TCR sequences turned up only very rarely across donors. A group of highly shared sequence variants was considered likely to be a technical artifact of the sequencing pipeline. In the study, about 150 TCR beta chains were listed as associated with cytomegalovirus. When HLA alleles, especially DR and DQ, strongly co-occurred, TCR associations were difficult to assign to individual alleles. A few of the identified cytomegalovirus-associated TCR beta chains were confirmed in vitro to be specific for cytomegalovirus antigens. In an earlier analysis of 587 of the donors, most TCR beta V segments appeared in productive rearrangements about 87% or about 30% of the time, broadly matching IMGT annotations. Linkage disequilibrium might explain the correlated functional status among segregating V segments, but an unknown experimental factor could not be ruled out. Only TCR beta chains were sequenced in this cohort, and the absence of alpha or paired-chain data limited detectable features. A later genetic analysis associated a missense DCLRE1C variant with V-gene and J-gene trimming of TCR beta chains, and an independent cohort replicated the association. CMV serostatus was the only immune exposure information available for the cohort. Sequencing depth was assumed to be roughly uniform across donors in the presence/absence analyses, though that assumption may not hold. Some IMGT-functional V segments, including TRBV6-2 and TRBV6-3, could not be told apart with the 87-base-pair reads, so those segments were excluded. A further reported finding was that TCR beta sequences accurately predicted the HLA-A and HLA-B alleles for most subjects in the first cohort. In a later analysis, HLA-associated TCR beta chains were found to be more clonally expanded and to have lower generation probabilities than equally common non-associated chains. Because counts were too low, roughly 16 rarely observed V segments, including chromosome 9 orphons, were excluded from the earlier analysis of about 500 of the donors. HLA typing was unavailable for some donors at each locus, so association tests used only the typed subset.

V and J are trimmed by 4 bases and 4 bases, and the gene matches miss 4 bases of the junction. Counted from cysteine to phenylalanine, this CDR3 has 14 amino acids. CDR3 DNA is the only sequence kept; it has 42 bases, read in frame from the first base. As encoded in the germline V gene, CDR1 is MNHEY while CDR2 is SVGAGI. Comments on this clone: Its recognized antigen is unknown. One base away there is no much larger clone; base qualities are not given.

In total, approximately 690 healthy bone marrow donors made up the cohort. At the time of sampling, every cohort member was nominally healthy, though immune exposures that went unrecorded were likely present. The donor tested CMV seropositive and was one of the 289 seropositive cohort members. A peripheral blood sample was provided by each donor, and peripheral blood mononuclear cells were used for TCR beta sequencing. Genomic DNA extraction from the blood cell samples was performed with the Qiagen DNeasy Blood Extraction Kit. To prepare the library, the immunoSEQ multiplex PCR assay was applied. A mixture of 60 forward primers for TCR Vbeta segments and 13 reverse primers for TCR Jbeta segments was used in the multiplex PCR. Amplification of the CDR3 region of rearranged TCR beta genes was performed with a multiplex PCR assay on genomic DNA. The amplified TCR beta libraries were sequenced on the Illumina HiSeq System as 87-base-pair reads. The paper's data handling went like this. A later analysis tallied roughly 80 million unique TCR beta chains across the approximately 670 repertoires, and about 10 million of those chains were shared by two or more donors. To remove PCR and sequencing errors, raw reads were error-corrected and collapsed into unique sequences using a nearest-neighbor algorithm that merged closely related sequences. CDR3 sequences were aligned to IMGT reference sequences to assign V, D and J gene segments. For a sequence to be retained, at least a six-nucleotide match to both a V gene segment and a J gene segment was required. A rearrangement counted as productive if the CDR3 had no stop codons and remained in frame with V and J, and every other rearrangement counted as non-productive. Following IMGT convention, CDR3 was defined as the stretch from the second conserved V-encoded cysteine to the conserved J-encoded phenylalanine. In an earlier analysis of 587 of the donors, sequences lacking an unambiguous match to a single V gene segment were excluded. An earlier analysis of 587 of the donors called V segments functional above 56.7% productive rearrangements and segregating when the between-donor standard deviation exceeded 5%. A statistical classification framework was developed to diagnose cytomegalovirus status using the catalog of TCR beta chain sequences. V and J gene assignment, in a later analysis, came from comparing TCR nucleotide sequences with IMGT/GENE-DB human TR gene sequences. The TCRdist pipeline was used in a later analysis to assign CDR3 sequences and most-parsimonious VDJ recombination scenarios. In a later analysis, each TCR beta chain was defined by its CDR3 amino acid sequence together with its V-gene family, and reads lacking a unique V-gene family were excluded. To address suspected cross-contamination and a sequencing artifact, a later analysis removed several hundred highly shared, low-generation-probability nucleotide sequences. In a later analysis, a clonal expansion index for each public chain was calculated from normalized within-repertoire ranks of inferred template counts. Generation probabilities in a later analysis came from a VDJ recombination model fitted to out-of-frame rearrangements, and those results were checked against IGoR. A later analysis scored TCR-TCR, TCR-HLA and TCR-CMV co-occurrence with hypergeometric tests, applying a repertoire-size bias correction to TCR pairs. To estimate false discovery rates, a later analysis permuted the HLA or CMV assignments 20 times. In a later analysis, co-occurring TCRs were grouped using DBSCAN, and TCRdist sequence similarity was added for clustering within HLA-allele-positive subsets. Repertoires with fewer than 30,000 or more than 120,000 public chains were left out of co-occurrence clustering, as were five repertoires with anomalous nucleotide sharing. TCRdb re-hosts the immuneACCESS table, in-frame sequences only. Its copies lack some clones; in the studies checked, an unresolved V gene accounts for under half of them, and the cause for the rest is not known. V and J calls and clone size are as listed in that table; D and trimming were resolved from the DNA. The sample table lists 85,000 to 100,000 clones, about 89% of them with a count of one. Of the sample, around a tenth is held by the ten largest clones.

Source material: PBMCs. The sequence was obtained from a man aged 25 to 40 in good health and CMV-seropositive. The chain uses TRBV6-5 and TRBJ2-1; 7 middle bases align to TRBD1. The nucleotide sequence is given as TGTGCCAGCAGTTCCGGGACAGAGTACAATGAGCAGTTCTTC. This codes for CASSSGTEYNEQFF.